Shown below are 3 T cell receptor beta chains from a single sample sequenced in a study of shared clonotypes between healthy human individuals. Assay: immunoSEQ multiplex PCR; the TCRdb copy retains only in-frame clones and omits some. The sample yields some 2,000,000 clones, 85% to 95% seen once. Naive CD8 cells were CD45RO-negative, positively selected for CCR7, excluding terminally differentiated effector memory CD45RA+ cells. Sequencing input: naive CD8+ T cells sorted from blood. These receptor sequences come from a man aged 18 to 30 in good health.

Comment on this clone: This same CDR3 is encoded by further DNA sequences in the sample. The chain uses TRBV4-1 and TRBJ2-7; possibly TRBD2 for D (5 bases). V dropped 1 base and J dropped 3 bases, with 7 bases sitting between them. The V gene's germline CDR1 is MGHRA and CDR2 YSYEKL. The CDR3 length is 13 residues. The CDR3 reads CASSQASGYEQYF. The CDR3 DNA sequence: TGCGCCAGCAGCCAAGCCAGCGGCTACGAGCAGTACTTC.

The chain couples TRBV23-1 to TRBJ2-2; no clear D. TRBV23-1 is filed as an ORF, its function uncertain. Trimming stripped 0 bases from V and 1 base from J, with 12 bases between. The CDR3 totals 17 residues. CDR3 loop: CASSQSKVLGNTGELFF. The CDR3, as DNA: TGCGCCAGCAGTCAATCGAAGGTGCTGGGGAACACCGGGGAGCTGTTTTTT.

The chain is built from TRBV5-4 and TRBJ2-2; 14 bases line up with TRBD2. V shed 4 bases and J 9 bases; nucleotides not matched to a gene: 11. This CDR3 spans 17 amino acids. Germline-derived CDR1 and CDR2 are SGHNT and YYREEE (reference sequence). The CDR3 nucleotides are TGTGCCAGCAGCCCCCCCCCGGGACTAGCGGGAGATCGGGAGCTGTTTTTT. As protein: CASSPPPGLAGDRELFF.